Described below is a single TCR beta chain sequence and its context. Its specificity is not known. Genomic DNA, serving as template, underwent TCR beta VDJ and CDR3 profiling. MiXCR was run by TCRdb on the reads, yielding one entry per CDR3 protein. The sample records some 170,000 distinct CDR3 sequences, roughly 47% being singletons. The record originates from a study of CD8+CD57+ T cells in acquired aplastic anemia. Across the whole study: The DNA of sorted CD4+ and CD8+ cells averaged 3.2 ug. Mean read depth for CD4+ cells from healthy donors was 10 million to 14 million.

The CDR3 is 12 residues long. The germline V and J ends were trimmed by 3 bases and 2 bases, with 8 bases remaining between them. The germline V gene encodes CDR1 DFQATT and CDR2 SNEGSKA (reference sequence). Broader study findings: Patients and controls were not found to differ significantly in CD8+ Simpson's diversity. In common between the patients and the controls were more than 25 CD8+ CDR3 sequences.

Sequences were obtained from sorted CD4+, CD8+, or CD8+CD57+ T cells (not recorded which) from PBMCs. The receptor comes from a human donor in good health. The rearrangement joins TRBV20-1 to TRBJ2-7; D uncertain. CDR3 nucleotides: TGCAGTGCTAGGACAAATCCCTACGAGCAGTACGTC. Translation: CSARTNPYEQYV.